The rows below give T cell receptor beta chains drawn from one sample of a study of T cell repertoires in cytomegalovirus infection. TCRdb redid the calling of the reads with MiXCR, one entry per CDR3 protein. The sample lists almost 550,000 distinct CDR3 sequences; about 15% were seen once. Specimen: CD8+ T cells from PBMCs. The receptors come from a human donor in good health (CMV status not recorded). Some clones in this sample may be carry-over from other donors' samples. Both conserved end residues are trimmed from each CDR3. The D gene is left open where the match is weak.

d_gene,len,j_gene,v_gene,CDR3aa
.,13,TRBJ1-2,TRBV3-1,ASSQEGATSYGYT
TRBD1,11,TRBJ1-1,TRBV7-9,ASSHRQGVEAF
.,9,TRBJ2-1,TRBV29-1,SVDSGNEQF
.,13,TRBJ2-3,TRBV24-1,ATSDPSSYTDTQY
.,13,TRBJ2-1,TRBV11-2,ASSLRKGVSNEQF
.,11,TRBJ2-5,TRBV11-2,ASRGWRQETQY
.,12,TRBJ2-7,TRBV11-2,ASSAQDGAYEQY
.,10,TRBJ2-1,TRBV12-3/TRBV12-4,ASSLTLNEQF
TRBD2,13,TRBJ2-3,TRBV12-5,ASLLAGDRTDTQY
TRBD2,14,TRBJ2-2,TRBV28,ASSFPPGGPTGELF
.,12,TRBJ2-5,TRBV7-7,ASSSDSLGKTQY
TRBD1,13,TRBJ2-7,TRBV25-1,ASSPRQGWTYEQY
.,12,TRBJ2-2,TRBV19,ASSTAGSTGELF
.,14,TRBJ2-7,TRBV11-2,ASSLLIVGLRYEQY
TRBD2,13,TRBJ2-7,TRBV28,ASSVGLAGVLEQY
.,12,TRBJ2-7,TRBV10-3,AISESSASYEQY
.,12,TRBJ2-2,TRBV5-1,ASSLEPTNGELF
.,10,TRBJ2-2,TRBV2,ASTRGLGELF
TRBD2,12,TRBJ2-1,TRBV9,ASSRWGGGDEQF
.,11,TRBJ1-2,TRBV12-3/TRBV12-4,ASSPHARDGYT
.,14,TRBJ1-1,TRBV6-5,ASSYSSGVGNTEAF
.,12,TRBJ2-7,TRBV5-1,ASSLGGVRYEQY
TRBD1,12,TRBJ1-4,TRBV27,ASAYRGGVEKLF
.,11,TRBJ2-2,TRBV7-9,ASSLSLTGELF